The T cell receptor beta chain under discussion was sequenced for a study of graft-versus-host responses after intestinal transplantation. The overall study: Transplant recipients had multivisceral, liver-intestinal, or isolated intestinal grafts.

CDR1 and CDR2 from the germline V gene are SGHRS and YFSETQ. Trimming cost V 4 bases and J 0 bases; bases outside gene matches: 2. This CDR3 contains 15 residues. Study-level results: Early post-transplant declines in HvG were associated with peak levels of circulating GvH clones.

In regard to this clone: Its target is not known.

Clones were sequenced by immunoSEQ multiplex PCR, and TCRdb holds only the in-frame ones, with some missing. The sample includes approximately 99,000 clones, roughly 91% of them seen just once. Sequenced material: unstimulated CD4+ T cells sorted from spleen or lymph node cells, taken before transplant. The sequence was collected from a human donor who was the organ donor for an intestinal transplant. The chain joins TRBV5-1 to TRBJ1-1; 11 positions agree with TRBD1. CDR3 coding DNA: TGCGCCAGCAGCGGACAGGGGGCTATGAACACTGAAGCTTTCTTT. This gives the protein CASSGQGAMNTEAFF.